This T cell receptor beta chain was identified during a study of T-cell memory formation after mild COVID-19. Turning to the study itself: The TCR clusters were mostly specific to one donor.

CDR3 size: 14 residues. V lost 3 bases, J lost 2 bases, and 9 bases lay in between. The germline V gene has CDR1 KGHDR and CDR2 SFDVKD. TCRdb called the 5' RACE reads again in MiXCR, with one record for every CDR3 protein. The sample includes over 350,000 distinct CDR3 sequences, about 17% seen only once; the top ten take roughly 21%. As regards this clonotype: The target antigen is unknown.

Study-wide findings and caveats: A second wave of clones peaked on day 37, and their SARS-CoV-2 specificity went unconfirmed.

The chain joins TRBV24-1 to TRBJ2-5, with D unresolved. The TCR sequence derives from a man aged 18 to 30 who had mild COVID-19 (a few samples of this study predate the infection). Cell type and time point are not known. The sequencing input was PBMCs or a T cell subset sorted from them (not recorded which). The CDR3 bases are TGTGCCACCAGTGATACATCCATACAAGAGACCCAGTACTTC. Protein product: CATSDTSIQETQYF.